The entry that follows covers one TCR beta chain sequence. Its specificity is unknown. Library preparation (for TCRbeta) was performed with unique molecular identifiers. TCRdb independently ran MiXCR on the PCR reads; one entry per CDR3 protein. The table shows about 250,000 distinct CDR3 sequences, with roughly a quarter occurring only once. The CDR3 totals 13 residues. Germline V gene sequence: CDR1 SQVTM, CDR2 ANQGSEA. Trimming shortened V by 3 bases and J by 0 bases, and 3 bases separated the two germline ends. The sample comes from a study of T-cell reconstitution after alpha-beta-depleted transplantation in children. General study points: Newly generated T cells supplied most T-cell counts and diversity one year post-transplant. Reportedly, roughly two months post-transplant, alpha-beta T cells arose from several hundred expanded graft clones.

The chain uses TRBV29-1 and TRBJ2-6, with D uncertain. The origin of this receptor is a female patient aged 2-15 years who had a stem cell transplant for congenital amegakaryocytic thrombocytopenia, so the T cells may come from the graft donor. The source material was PBMCs, mostly from graft donor cells, sampled 360 days after TCRalphabeta/CD19-depleted stem cell transplant. CDR3 bases: TGCAGCGTTGAGGACTCTGGGGCCAACGTCCTGACTTTC. As protein: CSVEDSGANVLTF.